These 30 T cell receptor beta chains originate from one sample sequenced in a study of regulatory T cells in long-lasting Graves disease. To make TCR beta libraries, researchers used iRepertoire HTBI primers and Arm-PCR of CDR3 regions. Each CDR3 protein is one row after TCRdb ran MiXCR on the multiplex PCR reads. The table includes 600,000 to 800,000 distinct CDR3 sequences, around 32% detected once. Time point noted: persistent/refractory GD, antithyroid drugs over 5 years with positive TRAb. Construction of the TCR library relied on RNA isolated from PBMCs. The specimen comprised peripheral blood mononuclear cells (PBMCs), sampled when the disease was refractory, from a patient treated with antithyroid drugs. The receptors originated from a female donor with Graves disease.

This clonotype was counted many times. The chain is built from TRBV28 and TRBJ1-6, with TRBD1 matching over 10 bases. Germline trimming cut 5 bases from V and 7 bases from J; bases unmatched to any gene: 5. Germline V lookup: CDR1 MDHEN, CDR2 SYDVKM. The CDR3 covers 15 residues. CDR3 bases: TGTGCCAGCAGTCCCACGGACAGGGGGAATTCACCCCTCCACTTT. Protein sequence: CASSPTDRGNSPLHF.

Ten or more counts support this clonotype. The genes are TRBV2 and TRBJ2-7; 9 nucleotides agree with TRBD2. The CDR3 contains 15 residues. CDR1 and CDR2 from the germline V gene are SNHLY and FYNNEI. Trimming removed 1 base from V and 4 bases from J; junction bases left unmatched: 5. The CDR3 DNA sequence: TGTGCCAGCAGTGAAGGGTTAGCGGGAGAATACGAGCAGTACTTC. Its protein is CASSEGLAGEYEQYF.

This clonotype was observed at least ten times. The gene calls are TRBV28 and TRBJ1-2, with D unclear. The CDR3 has 12 amino acids. Looked up from germline, CDR1 is MDHEN and CDR2 is SYDVKM. Trimming left V 2 bases short and J 4 bases short, with 5 bases between. CDR3 in DNA: TGTGCCAGCAGTTTAATACGCTATGGCTACACCTTC. It translates to CASSLIRYGYTF.

The gene calls are TRBV9 and TRBJ1-4; maybe TRBD1 (6 bases). V lost 4 bases and J 7 bases, leaving 17 bases between the germline ends. Germline V lookup: CDR1 SGDLS, CDR2 YYNGEE. The CDR3 runs 15 residues. CDR3 sequence reads: CASSPRGAPVEKLFF. The CDR3 DNA is TGTGCCAGCAGCCCCCGGGGGGCTCCAGTTGAAAAACTGTTTTTT.

This clonotype was recorded a few times. The chain combines TRBV29-1 with TRBJ1-2; D is perhaps TRBD1 (5 bases). The V end lost 0 bases, the J end lost 0 bases, and 17 bases lay between the germline ends. The germline CDR1 and CDR2 sequences are SQVTM and ANQGSEA. CDR3 size: 17 residues. The CDR3 bases are TGCAGCGTTGAAGATCGGTTCCCAGGACAAGCTAACTATGGCTACACCTTC. Residues: CSVEDRFPGQANYGYTF.

This chain connects TRBV2 to TRBJ2-7; D gene uncertain. The CDR3 extends over 15 amino acids. Germline V gives CDR1 SNHLY, CDR2 FYNNEI. Between the trimmed V and J ends, which lost 6 bases and 0 bases, there was a span of 15 bases. The CDR3 sequence: CASSHRITFSYEQYF. CDR3 in DNA: TGTGCCAGCAGCCATAGGATAACCTTCTCCTACGAGCAGTACTTC.

This clonotype has more than one count but fewer than ten. The rearrangement uses TRBV18 and TRBJ1-4; no definite D call. Germline CDR1 reads KGHSH; CDR2 reads LQKENI. V gave up 6 bases and J gave up 6 bases, with 8 bases separating them. This CDR3 comprises 12 residues. The CDR3 here is CASSLPDEKLFF. CDR3 coding DNA: TGTGCCAGCTCCCTTCCGGATGAAAAACTGTTTTTT.

This clonotype was counted between two and nine times. This chain uses TRBV20-1 with TRBJ1-4; D remains unclear. V was pared by 6 bases and J by 3 bases, with 17 bases between. Per germline, CDR1 DFQATT and CDR2 SNEGSKA (reference sequence). The CDR3 runs to 15 residues. The CDR3 DNA reads TGCAGTGCCATAGGCTCCCCCGGCCCTAATGAAAAACTGTTTTTT. Its translation: CSAIGSPGPNEKLFF.

A remark on this clonotype: The germline gene is not matched at one end of the junction; a read error may be the cause. The chain joins TRBV9 to TRBJ2-5, with D maybe TRBD2 (7 bases). This CDR3 is built from 16 residues. The germline V gene encodes CDR1 SGDLS and CDR2 YYNGEE. The CDR3 is CTSSVGGEEDQETQYF. The CDR3 DNA is TGTACCAGCAGCGTAGGGGGGGAGGAGGACCAAGAGACCCAGTACTTC. The full variable domain, in which reference TRBV9 and TRBJ2-5 provide the parts outside the CDR3, is DSGVTQTPKHLITATGQRVTLRCSPRSGDLSVYWYQQSLDQGLQFLIQYYNGEERAKGNILERFSAQQFPDLHSELNLSSLELGDSALYFCTSSVGGEEDQETQYFGPGTRLLVL.

V gene TRBV5-1 combines with J gene TRBJ2-6, with D possibly TRBD1 on 6 matching bases. The CDR3 consists of 16 residues. V lost 2 bases and J 0 bases, leaving 9 bases between the germline ends. CDR1 SGHRS and CDR2 YFSETQ come from the germline V gene. Written as DNA, the CDR3 is TGCGCCAGCAGCTTTACAGGGAACTCTGGGGCCAACGTCCTGACTTTC. Encoded protein: CASSFTGNSGANVLTF.

This clonotype was counted a few times. V and J are TRBV10-3 and TRBJ2-4; 13 positions agree with TRBD2. Germline V CDR1 and CDR2: ENHRY, SYGVKD. V lost 2 bases to trimming and J lost 5 bases; unmatched junction nucleotides: 3. The CDR3 loop spans 16 amino acids. CDR3 nucleotide sequence: TGTGCCATCAGTGAGGGACTAGCGGGAGAAGAAAACATTCAGTACTTC. Translation gives CAISEGLAGEENIQYF.

The chain joins TRBV11-2 to TRBJ1-5, with D perhaps matching TRBD1 (5 bases). Germline V gene lookup returns CDR1 SGHAT and CDR2 FQNNGV. The CDR3 is 16 residues long. The germline V and J ends were trimmed by 2 bases and 5 bases, with 16 bases remaining between them. DNA for the CDR3: TGTGCCAGCAGCTTATTCGGCAGGGTAGGGGATCAGCCCCAGCATTTT. It yields the protein CASSLFGRVGDQPQHF.

This clonotype was counted ten times or more. This rearrangement joins TRBV12-3 or TRBV12-4 to TRBJ1-2; 10 bases align to TRBD1. The CDR3 extends over 14 amino acids. V lost 6 bases and J lost 3; bases outside the gene matches: 4. The CDR3 region has the DNA TGTGCCAGCAGCTCTGGGACAGGGGACTATGGCTACACCTTC. It is translated as CASSSGTGDYGYTF.

The J gene is TRBJ2-3, the V gene TRBV29-1; perhaps TRBD1 as D (6 bases). The CDR3 is 15 amino acids. Trimming removed 0 bases from V and 1 base from J, with 11 bases in between. Germline V lookup: CDR1 SQVTM, CDR2 ANQGSEA. The CDR3 sequence: CSVEERGQRTDTQYF. Written as DNA, the CDR3 is TGCAGCGTTGAAGAACGCGGACAGCGCACAGATACGCAGTATTTT.

This chain connects TRBV7-9 to TRBJ2-7; TRBD2 agrees at 11 bases. The junction had 8 bases not matched to a gene; V was cut back by 1 base and J by 6 bases. This CDR3 has 16 amino acids. Per germline, CDR1 SEHNR and CDR2 FQNEAQ (reference sequence). This CDR3 reads CASSLEALAGGVEQYF. The DNA of the CDR3 is TGTGCCAGCAGCTTAGAGGCCCTAGCGGGAGGAGTCGAGCAGTACTTC. Together with reference TRBV7-9 and TRBJ2-7, the CDR3 gives the full variable domain: DTGVSQNPRHKITKRGQNVTFRCDPISEHNRLYWYRQTLGQGPEFLTYFQNEAQLEKSRLLSDRFSAERPKGSFSTLEIQRTEQGDSAMYLCASSLEALAGGVEQYFGPGTRLTVT.

V gene TRBV11-2 combines with J gene TRBJ1-2, with 9 bases matching TRBD1. With V trimmed by 5 bases and J by 0 bases, 7 bases remained unmatched. CDR3 length: 16 amino acids. Per germline, CDR1 SGHAT and CDR2 FQNNGV. The CDR3 reads CASSEGQGSANYGYTF. The CDR3, as DNA: TGTGCCAGCAGCGAAGGACAGGGGTCAGCTAACTATGGCTACACCTTC.

The rearrangement links TRBV5-1 to TRBJ2-7; D possibly corresponds to TRBD1 (6 bases). Germline V lookup: CDR1 SGHRS, CDR2 YFSETQ. The CDR3 is 14 residues long. With 0 bases removed from V and 5 bases from J, the gap between germline ends came to 12 bases. The CDR3 sequence is CASSLAGRGNEQYF. CDR3 sequence (DNA): TGCGCCAGCAGCTTGGCCGGCAGGGGAAACGAGCAGTACTTC.

This clonotype was picked up a small number of times. The chain couples TRBV19 to TRBJ1-1; the D gene is possibly TRBD1 (5 bases). The CDR3 extends over 12 amino acids. Germline-derived CDR1 and CDR2 are LNHDA and SQIVND (reference sequence). V lost 9 bases and J lost 4, with 12 bases in between. The CDR3 nucleotides read TGTGCCAGCAGTCGGACATCCACTGAAGCTTTCTTT. Amino acids: CASSRTSTEAFF.

This clonotype has just a few counts. This rearrangement joins TRBV28 to TRBJ1-5; D may be TRBD1 (5 bases). The CDR3 contains 13 residues. Trimming took 6 bases from V and 4 from J, leaving 10 bases between them. Germline V lookup: CDR1 MDHEN, CDR2 SYDVKM. CDR3: CASRLTDNQPQHF. Here the CDR3 DNA reads TGTGCCAGCAGACTGACAGATAATCAGCCCCAGCATTTT.

V usage is TRBV27 and J usage is TRBJ2-7; no clear D. The CDR3 loop spans 13 amino acids. In germline, CDR1 is MNHEY, CDR2 SMNVEV (reference sequence). The ends were cut back, 3 bases at V and 2 bases at J, with 8 bases in the middle. The CDR3, as DNA: TGTGCCAGCAGTTTGGCCCACGCCTACGAGCAGTACTTC. As protein: CASSLAHAYEQYF.

As concerns this clonotype: A clone one base away is much larger, so this may be a read error. The rearrangement uses TRBV2 and TRBJ1-6; D is possibly TRBD1 (6 bases). The germline gives CDR1 SNHLY, CDR2 FYNNEI. V lost 6 bases and J 9 bases, leaving 27 bases between the germline ends. The CDR3 runs to 18 residues. The CDR3 DNA follows: TGTGCCAGCAGAGGGGCAGGGGACACCCCAACTAATAGTTCACCCCTCCACTTT. Translating it yields CASRGAGDTPTNSSPLHF.

Notes on this clonotype: This is likely an artifact of a read error, given a far larger clone one base away. The V call is TRBV6-4, the J call TRBJ1-1, with a possible D match to TRBD1 (5 bases). The ends were cut back, 10 bases at V and 5 bases at J, with 20 bases in the middle. Looked up from germline, CDR1 is MRHNA and CDR2 is SNTAGT. This CDR3 has 14 residues. CDR3 region: CAITFQGSGTEAFF. CDR3 in DNA: TGTGCCATCACTTTCCAGGGAAGTGGGACTGAAGCTTTCTTT.

The chain employs TRBV7-9 and TRBJ1-2, with D possibly being TRBD1 (5 bases). The CDR3 runs to 14 residues. From germline, CDR1 is SEHNR and CDR2 FQNEAQ (reference sequence). The V gene lost 3 bases and the J gene lost 6 bases, with 14 bases spanning the gap. The chain's CDR3 is CASSFLVGGNGYTF. CDR3 bases: TGTGCCAGCAGCTTTCTGGTGGGGGGGAATGGCTACACCTTC.

This clonotype was recorded at least ten times. V usage is TRBV28 and J usage is TRBJ1-3; no clear D. CDR1 and CDR2 from the germline V gene are MDHEN and SYDVKM. Trimming took 2 bases from V and 2 from J, leaving 13 bases between them. The CDR3 is 16 residues long. For the CDR3, the DNA is TGTGCCAGCAGTTTAAACGTGGCTGGCGCTGGAAACACCATATATTTT. Amino acids: CASSLNVAGAGNTIYF.

The rearrangement joins TRBV19 to TRBJ1-4, with D uncertain. The CDR3 extends over 14 amino acids. The germline V gene has CDR1 LNHDA and CDR2 SQIVND (reference sequence). Trimming took off 5 bases at V and 5 bases at J, with 12 bases between the two ends. CDR3 sequence reads: CASSARAGNEKLFF. As DNA, the CDR3 is TGTGCCAGTAGTGCCCGCGCGGGGAATGAAAAACTGTTTTTT. Combining the CDR3 with reference TRBV19 and TRBJ1-4 gives the whole variable domain DGGITQSPKYLFRKEGQNVTLSCEQNLNHDAMYWYRQDPGQGLRLIYYSQIVNDFQKGDIAEGYSVSREKKESFPLTVTSAQKNPTAFYLCASSARAGNEKLFFGSGTQLSVL.

This chain connects TRBV27 to TRBJ1-5, with a possible D match to TRBD1 (5 bases). Per the germline V gene, CDR1 is MNHEY and CDR2 is SMNVEV (reference sequence). V shed 4 bases and J shed 3 bases, with 10 bases lying between them. This CDR3 is 14 amino acids long. CDR3: CASSSGLPNQPQHF. The CDR3 DNA reads as TGTGCCAGCAGTTCGGGGCTCCCCAATCAGCCCCAGCATTTT.

This chain connects TRBV6-5 to TRBJ2-5, with no clear D. Trimming removed 0 bases at V and 0 bases at J, with 17 bases between. The CDR3 extends over 18 amino acids. CDR1 is MNHEY and CDR2 is SVGAGI in the germline V gene. As DNA, the CDR3 is TGTGCCAGCAGTTACTCGAAGGTGGTAGGGATCTACCAAGAGACCCAGTACTTC. The encoded protein is CASSYSKVVGIYQETQYF.

This clonotype was counted a single time. The V and J genes are TRBV6-5 and TRBJ1-3; D gene unclear. Germline loops: CDR1 MNHEY, CDR2 SVGAGI. The CDR3 loop spans 18 amino acids. The V end was cut by 0 bases, the J end by 2 bases, with 17 bases between. The CDR3 DNA reads TGTGCCAGCAGTTACTCGAGCTTGATTGCGGATCCTGGAAACACCATATATTTT. It codes for CASSYSSLIADPGNTIYF.

The V call is TRBV6-2 or TRBV6-3, the J call TRBJ2-5; TRBD2 matches at 10 bases. V was pared by 6 bases and J by 0 bases, with 4 bases of the junction left unmatched. CDR3 size: 15 residues. Germline V gives CDR1 MNHEY, CDR2 SVGEGT. The CDR3 nucleotides read TGTGCCAGCAGAGATAGCGGGGGGTACCAAGAGACCCAGTACTTC. Translating gives CASRDSGGYQETQYF.

This clonotype showed up many times. The chain is built from TRBV6-2 or TRBV6-3 and TRBJ1-2; no clear D. CDR3 length equals 14 residues. CDR1 MNHEY and CDR2 SVGEGT come from the germline V gene. V was shortened by 0 bases and J by 2 bases, with 7 bases between the two germline ends. The CDR3 region has the DNA TGTGCCAGCAGTTACTCGAACAGCAACTATGGCTACACCTTC. It specifies CASSYSNSNYGYTF.